The clone carrying this T cell receptor beta chain was seen a few times. The germline CDR1 and CDR2 sequences are SGHRS and YFSETQ. This CDR3 is built from 15 residues. V was cut by 4 bases and J by 4 bases, with 17 bases left in between. The entry originates in a study of early T cells in non-severe SARS-CoV-2 infection. On the study more broadly: With bulk RNA from unsorted whole blood as input, sequencing yielded unpaired chains.

Each cDNA molecule carried a unique molecular identifier. TCRdb reanalysed the 5' RACE reads using MiXCR and keeps one entry per CDR3 protein. The sample has about 34,000 distinct CDR3 sequences, 7% to 7.5% seen once; the top ten hold around 13%. The gene calls are TRBV5-1 and TRBJ2-5; D is possibly TRBD2 (7 bases). The material sequenced was whole blood, taken at baseline. The receptor comes from an adult who was a healthcare worker with PCR-confirmed SARS-CoV-2 infection or an uninfected control (not recorded which). CDR3 loop: CASSLSGGGGETQYF. The CDR3 DNA reads as TGCGCCAGCAGCCTGTCCGGCGGGGGCGGAGAGACCCAGTACTTC.